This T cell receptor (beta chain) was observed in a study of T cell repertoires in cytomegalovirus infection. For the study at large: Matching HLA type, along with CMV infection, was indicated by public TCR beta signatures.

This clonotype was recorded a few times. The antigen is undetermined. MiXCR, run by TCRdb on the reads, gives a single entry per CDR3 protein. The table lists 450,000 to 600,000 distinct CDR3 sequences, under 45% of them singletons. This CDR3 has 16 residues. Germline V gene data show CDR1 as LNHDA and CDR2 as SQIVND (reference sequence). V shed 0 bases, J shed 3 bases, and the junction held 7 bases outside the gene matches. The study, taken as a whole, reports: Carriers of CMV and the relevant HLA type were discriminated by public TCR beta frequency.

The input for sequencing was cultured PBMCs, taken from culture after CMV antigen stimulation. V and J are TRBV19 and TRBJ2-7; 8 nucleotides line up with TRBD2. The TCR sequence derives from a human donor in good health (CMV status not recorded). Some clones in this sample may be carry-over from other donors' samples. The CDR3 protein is CASSIDRSGSFYEQYF. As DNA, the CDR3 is TGTGCCAGTAGTATAGATCGAAGCGGGAGTTTCTACGAGCAGTACTTC.